This record looks at one T cell receptor beta chain sequence and its context. The source of the sample is a study of blood T cell repertoires in COVID-19. Across the whole study: COVID-19 samples, acute and convalescent, were from the United States, Italy and Spain. The cDNA or gDNA used as material had been derived from T cells, B-cell-depleted T cells, or PBMCs.

The germline CDR1 and CDR2 sequences are SGHDN and FVKESK. The V and J ends lost 0 bases and 0 bases respectively, with 8 bases between them. The CDR3 contains 15 residues. Original processing notes: Reference gene primers were amplified, and this amplification served to estimate nucleated cell counts. Assay: immunoSEQ multiplex PCR; the TCRdb copy retains only in-frame clones and omits some. V and J calls and clone size are as listed in that table; D and trimming were resolved from the DNA. Seen here are around 99,000 clones, 65% to 90% observed once, and the top ten hold roughly 8.2%. This sequence joins TRBV14 and TRBJ1-1, with D uncertain. Sequencing was performed on peripheral blood. The receptor was derived from a woman aged 80 or older with active or convalescent COVID-19. CDR3 bases: TGTGCCAGCAGCCAAGATGGCGGTTTGAACACTGAAGCTTTCTTT. Translated: CASSQDGGLNTEAFF.